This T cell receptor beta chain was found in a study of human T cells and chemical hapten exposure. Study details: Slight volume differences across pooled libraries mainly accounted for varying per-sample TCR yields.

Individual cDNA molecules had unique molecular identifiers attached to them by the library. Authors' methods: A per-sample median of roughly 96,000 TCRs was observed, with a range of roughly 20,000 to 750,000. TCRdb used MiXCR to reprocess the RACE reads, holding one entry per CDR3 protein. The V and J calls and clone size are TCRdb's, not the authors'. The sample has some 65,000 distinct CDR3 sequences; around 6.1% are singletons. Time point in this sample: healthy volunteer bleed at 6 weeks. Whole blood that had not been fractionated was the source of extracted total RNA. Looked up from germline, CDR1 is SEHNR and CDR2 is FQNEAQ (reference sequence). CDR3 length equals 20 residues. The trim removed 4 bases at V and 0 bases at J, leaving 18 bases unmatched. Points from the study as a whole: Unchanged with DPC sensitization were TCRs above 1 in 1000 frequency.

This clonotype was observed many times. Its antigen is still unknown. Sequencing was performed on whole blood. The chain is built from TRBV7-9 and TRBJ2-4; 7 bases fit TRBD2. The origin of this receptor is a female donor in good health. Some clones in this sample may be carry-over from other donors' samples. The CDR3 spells CASSWGGIGGPGLAKNIQYF. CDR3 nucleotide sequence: TGTGCCAGCAGCTGGGGGGGGATTGGAGGACCCGGTCTAGCCAAAAACATTCAGTACTTC.